The clone carrying this TCR beta chain was detected only a few times. The record originates from a study of human T cells and chemical hapten exposure. Study-wide background: Patch tests delivered 0.01% DPC to the upper back and were evaluated at 6 days.

As the library was built, unique molecular identifiers were attached to individual cDNA molecules. In TCRdb, the RACE reads were re-called with MiXCR into one record per CDR3 protein. The repertoire includes some 80,000 distinct CDR3 sequences, around 10% of them detected once, and approximately 4% sits in the top ten. The ends lost 7 bases at V and 8 bases at J; junction bases unmatched: 10. The CDR3 runs 14 residues. Germline CDR1 is MNHNY and CDR2 is SVGAGI (reference sequence). The sample's time point: patch test 1, 2 weeks after DPC sensitization. Treatment specified: therapeutic diphenylcyclopropenone sensitization with weekly scalp DPC.

The V call is TRBV6-6, the J call TRBJ1-5; TRBD1 matches 8 bases. This TCR came from a woman in her 50s with alopecia areata. Some clones in this sample may be carry-over from other donors' samples. Here the sequenced sample was whole blood, taken in connection with sensitization to the hapten diphenylcyclopropenone (DPC). This CDR3 reads CASTGTGVLKPQHF. Written as DNA, the CDR3 is TGTGCCAGCACGGGGACAGGTGTTCTTAAGCCCCAGCATTTT.